Sequencing of this T cell receptor (beta chain) was carried out in a study of OX40 agonist ivuxolimab in advanced cancers. Assay: immunoSEQ multiplex PCR; the TCRdb copy retains only in-frame clones and omits some. The profile shows tens of thousands of clones, roughly 87% of them singletons. The material sequenced was CD4+ or CD8+ T cells sorted from blood, taken in a trial of the OX40 agonist ivuxolimab. The sequence derives from an adult with an advanced solid tumor such as melanoma, head and neck, liver or kidney cancer.

Here the CDR3 DNA reads TGCGCCAGCAGCTTGGCCAGGGGACTAGCGGAGCTCACAGATACGCAGTATTTT. This sequence encodes CASSLARGLAELTDTQYF. The chain combines TRBV5-1 with TRBJ2-3; 11 bases align to TRBD2. J was trimmed by 2 bases and V by 0 bases; bases with no gene match: 8. Germline V gene sequence: CDR1 SGHRS, CDR2 YFSETQ. CDR3 length: 18 residues. The entire variable domain, with the rest obtained from reference TRBV5-1 and TRBJ2-3, is as follows: KAGVTQTPRYLIKTRGQQVTLSCSPISGHRSVSWYQQTPGQGLQFLFEYFSETQRNKGNFPGRFSGRQFSNSRSEMNVSTLELGDSALYLCASSLARGLAELTDTQYFGPGTRLTVL.